This entry is about one T cell receptor beta chain. Its antigen is undetermined. These data are taken from a study of T-cell reconstitution after alpha-beta-depleted transplantation in children. Study-level points and caveats: One year post-transplant, T-cell counts and diversity were largely derived from T cells produced anew.

TCRbeta library preparation incorporated unique molecular identifiers. TCRdb used MiXCR to reprocess the PCR reads, holding one entry per CDR3 protein. Here the sample spans over 200,000 distinct CDR3 sequences, around 7.7% being singletons. Trimming left V 5 bases short and J 4 bases short, with 9 bases between. CDR3 length: 12 residues. Germline V gene sequence: CDR1 MNHEY, CDR2 SVGAGI. The receptor was isolated from a male patient between 2 and 15 years old who had a stem cell transplant for acute myeloid leukemia, so the T cells may come from the graft donor. The rearrangement links TRBV6-5 to TRBJ2-7; unclear D gene. The source was PBMCs, mostly from graft donor cells, collected 360 days after TCRalphabeta/CD19-depleted stem cell transplant. This chain's CDR3 is CASSRSRYEQYF. The CDR3 DNA follows: TGTGCCAGCAGTAGGAGTCGGTACGAGCAGTACTTC.